The 20 T cell receptor beta chains listed next were all sequenced from one sample in a study of shared clonotypes between healthy human individuals. Libraries were prepared by immunoSEQ multiplex PCR; TCRdb keeps only in-frame clonotypes and omits some of them. Of 2 million to 3 million clones listed, 80% to 95% are singletons. Sample: naive CD4+ T cells from PBMCs. Specified subset: CD45RA+ positively selected. Receptors were obtained from a man younger than 35 in good health. Some clones in this sample may be carry-over from other donors' samples.

V and J are TRBV19 and TRBJ1-3; D gene uncertain. Looked up from germline, CDR1 is LNHDA and CDR2 is SQIVND (reference sequence). V was cut by 5 bases and J by 0 bases, with 8 bases left in between. The CDR3 is made up of 14 amino acids. CDR3 protein: CASSFGSSGNTIYF. Here the CDR3 DNA reads TGTGCCAGTAGTTTTGGGAGCTCTGGAAACACCATATATTTT.

A remark on this clone: This specimen includes other DNA sequences encoding the same CDR3. V is TRBV4-1 and J is TRBJ2-5; no clear D gene. CDR1 and CDR2 (germline): MGHRA, YSYEKL. The CDR3 has 14 residues. V dropped 0 bases and J dropped 4 bases, with 9 bases sitting between them. CDR3 sequence: CASSQDPGRETQYF. CDR3 nucleotides: TGCGCCAGCAGCCAAGATCCCGGACGAGAGACCCAGTACTTC.

The chain has TRBV15 and TRBJ2-1; either TRBD1 or TRBD2 may supply D (5 bases each). CDR3 length: 15 residues. The germline V gene has CDR1 LNHNV and CDR2 YYDKDF (reference sequence). Deletions cut 1 base from V and 8 bases from J, with 15 bases between. CDR3 loop: CATSRGGREIYEQFF. CDR3 in DNA: TGTGCCACCAGCAGAGGCGGCAGGGAGATTTATGAGCAGTTCTTC. The variable domain in full, with the rest retrieved from reference TRBV15 and TRBJ2-1, is DAMVIQNPRYQVTQFGKPVTLSCSQTLNHNVMYWYQQKSSQAPKLLFHYYDKDFNNEADTPDNFQSRRPNTSFCFLDIRSPGLGDTAMYLCATSRGGREIYEQFFGPGTRLTVL.

This clone was seen only once. The CDR3 is CASSGDRGYGELFF. CDR3 nucleotides: TGTGCCAGCAGCGGGGACAGGGGCTATGGGGAGCTGTTTTTT. The V call is TRBV7-2, the J call TRBJ2-2, with 10 bases lining up with TRBD1. This CDR3 comprises 14 residues. CDR1 is SGHTA and CDR2 is FQGNSA in the germline V gene. The V gene end was trimmed by 5 bases and the J gene end by 8 bases; junction bases not matched to a gene: 5.

The CDR3 sequence: CASTPRRGPEKNQPQHF. As DNA, the CDR3 is TGTGCCAGCACCCCACGGCGGGGGCCCGAGAAAAATCAGCCCCAGCATTTT. The chain uses TRBV2 and TRBJ1-5; a weak D match, TRBD1 (6 bases). Trimming took off 7 bases at V and 4 bases at J, with 23 bases between the two ends. Germline assignment: CDR1 SNHLY and CDR2 FYNNEI. The length of the CDR3 is 17 residues.

The chain uses TRBV9 and TRBJ2-1; D ambiguous. There are 14 residues in the CDR3. The germline V and J ends were trimmed by 4 bases and 7 bases, with 15 bases remaining between them. Looked up from germline, CDR1 is SGDLS and CDR2 is YYNGEE. The CDR3 region has the DNA TGTGCCAGCAGCCCCCAGGTTGCTAGGAATGAGCAGTTCTTC. Protein: CASSPQVARNEQFF.

About this clone itself: The sample carries other DNA sequences with the same CDR3. The rearrangement joins TRBV6-5 to TRBJ2-5, with D unresolved. Germline V gene lookup returns CDR1 MNHEY and CDR2 SVGAGI. This CDR3 has 13 amino acids. The germline V and J ends were trimmed by 2 bases and 5 bases, with 9 bases remaining between them. The CDR3 is CASSYRPRETQYF. In DNA form, the CDR3 reads TGTGCCAGCAGTTACCGCCCAAGGGAGACCCAGTACTTC.

The chain uses TRBV7-2 and TRBJ2-7; D is unclear. Germline CDR1 SGHTA, CDR2 FQGNSA. V lost 5 bases and J 6 bases, leaving 26 bases between the germline ends. The CDR3 runs to 17 residues. The CDR3 nucleotides read TGTGCCAGCAGCCCGACGCAGCGAAACCTCCCTTATGGCGAGCAGTACTTC. It translates to CASSPTQRNLPYGEQYF.

The rearrangement joins TRBV6-4 to TRBJ2-7; a possible D gene is TRBD1 (6 bases). The CDR3 runs 14 residues. Germline V CDR1 and CDR2: MRHNA, SNTAGT. V lost 7 bases and J lost 6, with 19 bases in between. CDR3 residues: CASIKVDRLGEQYF. CDR3 sequence (DNA): TGTGCCAGCATTAAAGTCGACAGGTTGGGCGAGCAGTACTTC.

This sequence joins TRBV28 and TRBJ2-5; no firm D call. This CDR3 comprises 12 residues. The V gene lost 2 bases and the J gene lost 9 bases, with 10 bases spanning the gap. Per germline, CDR1 MDHEN and CDR2 SYDVKM. CDR3 in DNA: TGTGCCAGCAGTTTACGTGAGGCAGCCCAGTACTTC. Amino acid sequence: CASSLREAAQYF. Full variable domain (remainder filled in from reference TRBV28 and TRBJ2-5): DVKVTQSSRYLVKRTGEKVFLECVQDMDHENMFWYRQDPGLGLRLIYFSYDVKMKEKGDIPEGYSVSREKKERFSLILESASTNQTSMYLCASSLREAAQYFGPGTRLLVL.

The rearrangement links TRBV5-4 to TRBJ2-3; 9 nucleotides match TRBD2. CDR3 size: 14 residues. V trimming: 2 bases; J trimming: 4 bases; junction bases outside the gene matches: 2. Germline V gene sequence: CDR1 SGHNT, CDR2 YYREEE (reference sequence). In DNA, the CDR3 is TGTGCCAGCAGCTTCAAGCGGGAGGCAGATACGCAGTATTTT. Translating it yields CASSFKREADTQYF.

A single count supports this clone. This chain connects TRBV4-1 to TRBJ2-6, with D possibly being TRBD1 or TRBD2 (6 bases each). The V gene's germline CDR1 is MGHRA and CDR2 YSYEKL. The CDR3 covers 18 residues. V lost 1 base and J 1 base, leaving 14 bases between the germline ends. The CDR3 nucleotides are TGCGCCAGCAGCCAAGTACAGGGACTTCGGTCTGGGGCCAACGTCCTGACTTTC. The encoded protein is CASSQVQGLRSGANVLTF.

This chain joins TRBV5-1 and TRBJ2-5, with D perhaps TRBD1 or TRBD2 (5 bases each). The CDR3 runs to 16 residues. Germline V gene lookup returns CDR1 SGHRS and CDR2 YFSETQ. V dropped 4 bases and J dropped 1 base, with 17 bases sitting between them. CDR3 DNA: TGCGCCAGCAGCAGAGGGACGGATGAGTTCCAAGAGACCCAGTACTTC. Its protein is CASSRGTDEFQETQYF.

The chain joins TRBV13 to TRBJ2-7; 8 bases agree with TRBD2. Germline CDR1 is PRHDT and CDR2 is FYEKMQ (reference sequence). The CDR3 covers 15 residues. Losses at the gene ends were 5 bases for V and 2 bases for J; bases not matched to a gene: 8. CDR3 loop: CASSLRAGEAYEQYF. The CDR3, as DNA: TGTGCCAGCAGCCTCCGAGCGGGAGAAGCCTACGAGCAGTACTTC.

In this sample, this clone turned up once. V and J are TRBV7-9 and TRBJ2-1; the D call may be TRBD1 or TRBD2 (5 bases each). Trimming pared 1 base from V and 0 bases from J, leaving 19 bases between. CDR3 length: 19 amino acids. Germline loops: CDR1 SEHNR, CDR2 FQNEAQ (reference sequence). The CDR3 region is CASSLGRSPGTPSYNEQFF. DNA for the CDR3: TGTGCCAGCAGCTTAGGTCGCTCCCCAGGGACCCCCTCCTACAATGAGCAGTTCTTC.

This clone was detected only a few times. Other nucleotide sequences in the sample specify the same CDR3. The V and J genes are TRBV5-1 and TRBJ1-1, with D possibly TRBD1 on 6 matching bases. Germline V gives CDR1 SGHRS, CDR2 YFSETQ. The CDR3 totals 14 residues. V was cut by 2 bases and J by 2 bases, with 10 bases left in between. The chain's CDR3 is CASSFGQPNTEAFF. CDR3 coding DNA: TGCGCCAGCAGCTTCGGACAGCCTAACACTGAAGCTTTCTTT.

The V call is TRBV6-4, the J call TRBJ2-7; no clear D gene. The V and J ends lost 4 bases and 6 bases respectively, with 4 bases between them. Germline V gene lookup returns CDR1 MRHNA and CDR2 SNTAGT. The CDR3 loop spans 10 amino acids. The CDR3 loop is CASSACEQYF. CDR3 in DNA: TGTGCCAGCAGTGCCTGCGAGCAGTACTTC.

Remarks on this clone: This specimen includes other DNA sequences encoding the same CDR3. The chain employs TRBV7-3 and TRBJ2-3, with 11 bases fitting TRBD2. V lost 4 bases to trimming and J lost 2 bases; unmatched junction nucleotides: 2. Germline loops: CDR1 SGHTA, CDR2 FQGTGA. This CDR3 is built from 15 residues. The CDR3 DNA is TGTGCCAGCAGCTCGGGACTAGCGGTCACAGATACGCAGTATTTT. Its protein product is CASSSGLAVTDTQYF.

The CDR3 nucleotides are TGCAGCGTTGAAGAATATAGGGATACGCAGTATTTT. This translates into CSVEEYRDTQYF. This chain links TRBV29-1 with TRBJ2-3, with D hard to call. V was cut by 0 bases and J by 6 bases, with 7 bases left in between. CDR3 size: 12 residues. Germline V gene data show CDR1 as SQVTM and CDR2 as ANQGSEA.

This clone was recorded a few times. The chain couples TRBV30 to TRBJ1-1; D perhaps matches TRBD1 (6 bases). The V gene lost 5 bases and the J gene lost 3 bases, with 13 bases spanning the gap. CDR1 is GTSNPN, CDR2 SVGIG, per germline (reference sequence). The CDR3 has 13 amino acids. CDR3 sequence reads: CAWGRGKDTEAFF. The DNA for the CDR3 is TGTGCCTGGGGTAGGGGGAAGGACACTGAAGCTTTCTTT.